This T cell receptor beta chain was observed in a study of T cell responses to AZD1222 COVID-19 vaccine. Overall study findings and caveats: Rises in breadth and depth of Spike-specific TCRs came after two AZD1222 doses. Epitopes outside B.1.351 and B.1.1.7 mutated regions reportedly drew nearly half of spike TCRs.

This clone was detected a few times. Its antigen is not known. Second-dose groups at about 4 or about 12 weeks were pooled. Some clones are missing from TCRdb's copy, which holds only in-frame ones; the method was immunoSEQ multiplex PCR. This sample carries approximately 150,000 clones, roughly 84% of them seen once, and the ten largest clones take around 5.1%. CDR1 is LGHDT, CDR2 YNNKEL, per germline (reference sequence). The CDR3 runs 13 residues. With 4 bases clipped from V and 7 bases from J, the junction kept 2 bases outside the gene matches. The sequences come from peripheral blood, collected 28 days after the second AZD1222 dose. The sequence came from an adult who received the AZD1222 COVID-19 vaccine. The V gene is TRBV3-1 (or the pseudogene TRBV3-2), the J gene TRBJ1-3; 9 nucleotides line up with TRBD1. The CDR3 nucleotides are TGTGCCAGCAGCCCACAGGGGGCGAACACCATATATTTT. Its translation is CASSPQGANTIYF.